Presented here are 21 T cell receptor beta chains from one specimen sequenced in a study of OX40 agonist ivuxolimab in advanced cancers. TCRdb keeps only in-frame clones here, not all; method: immunoSEQ multiplex PCR. The sample includes around 70,000 clones, around 82% of them seen just once. Sequencing was performed on CD4+ or CD8+ T cells sorted from blood, taken in a trial of the OX40 agonist ivuxolimab. The receptors come from an adult with an advanced solid tumor such as melanoma, head and neck, liver or kidney cancer.

The chain employs TRBV5-4 and TRBJ2-5; D unclear. V lost 1 base, J lost 2 bases, and 3 bases lay in between. The CDR3 totals 12 residues. Germline CDR1 and CDR2: SGHNT and YYREEE (reference sequence). CDR3 nucleotide sequence: TGTGCCAGCAGCTTGCCACAAGAGACCCAGTACTTC. Its protein product is CASSLPQETQYF.

DNA for the CDR3: TGTGCCAGCAAACAGAACCCGGGAGATACGCAGTATTTT. Translation: CASKQNPGDTQYF. The V call is TRBV7-3, the J call TRBJ2-3; no clear D. V was cut by 7 bases and J by 5 bases, with 13 bases left in between. Germline V lookup: CDR1 SGHTA, CDR2 FQGTGA. There are 13 residues in the CDR3.

The sample holds one count of this clone. The V and J genes are TRBV7-9 and TRBJ2-5; D might be TRBD2 (6 bases). The CDR3 totals 14 residues. Trimming left V 4 bases short and J 4 bases short, with 13 bases between. Germline values: CDR1 SEHNR, CDR2 FQNEAQ (reference sequence). The CDR3 loop is CASSYGGDRETQYF. The CDR3 coding sequence is TGTGCCAGCAGCTACGGGGGAGATAGAGAGACCCAGTACTTC.

This chain connects TRBV18 to TRBJ2-7, with 10 bases aligning to TRBD2. Per the germline V gene, CDR1 is KGHSH and CDR2 is LQKENI. The CDR3 is 14 amino acids. V dropped 3 bases and J dropped 5; count of bases not matched to a gene: 4. The CDR3 here is CASSPGLAGDEQYF. The CDR3 coding sequence is TGTGCCAGCTCACCCGGTCTAGCGGGAGACGAGCAGTACTTC.

J is TRBJ2-1 and V is TRBV15; 10 bases are shared with TRBD1. V lost 1 base, J lost 2 bases, and 2 bases stayed unmatched. In germline, CDR1 is LNHNV, CDR2 YYDKDF (reference sequence). The CDR3 runs to 16 residues. CDR3 sequence reads: CATSRATGGAYNEQFF. The CDR3 bases are TGTGCCACCAGCAGAGCGACAGGGGGCGCCTACAATGAGCAGTTCTTC. The full variable domain, with the rest looked up from reference TRBV15 and TRBJ2-1, is DAMVIQNPRYQVTQFGKPVTLSCSQTLNHNVMYWYQQKSSQAPKLLFHYYDKDFNNEADTPDNFQSRRPNTSFCFLDIRSPGLGDTAMYLCATSRATGGAYNEQFFGPGTRLTVL.

This rearrangement joins TRBV5-4 to TRBJ1-6; D uncertain. CDR1 is SGHNT, CDR2 YYREEE, per germline (reference sequence). V lost 0 bases and J lost 6, with 7 bases in between. The CDR3 is 14 residues long. CDR3 nucleotides: TGTGCCAGCAGCTTGGCAGAACCTAATTCACCCCTCCACTTT. Translated: CASSLAEPNSPLHF. The complete variable domain, with remaining parts taken from reference TRBV5-4 and TRBJ1-6, reads ETGVTQSPTHLIKTRGQQVTLRCSSQSGHNTVSWYQQALGQGPQFIFQYYREEENGRGNFPPRFSGLQFPNYSSELNVNALELDDSALYLCASSLAEPNSPLHFGNGTRLTVT.

V is TRBV19 and J is TRBJ1-1; maybe TRBD1 (5 bases). Trimming stripped 0 bases from V and 1 base from J, with 15 bases between. This CDR3 comprises 17 residues. The germline V gene encodes CDR1 LNHDA and CDR2 SQIVND (reference sequence). For the CDR3, the DNA is TGTGCCAGTAGTATAGATCTATGGGGGGTTTCGAACACTGAAGCTTTCTTT. Protein product: CASSIDLWGVSNTEAFF.

The genes are TRBV7-3 and TRBJ2-1; 7 nucleotides align to TRBD2. This CDR3 comprises 17 residues. Looked up from germline, CDR1 is SGHTA and CDR2 is FQGTGA. The ends lost 0 bases at V and 3 bases at J; junction bases unmatched: 8. CDR3: CASSLTRLGEGYNEQFF. The CDR3 DNA reads TGTGCCAGCAGCTTAACCCGTTTGGGGGAGGGCTACAATGAGCAGTTCTTC.

Note on this clone: Additional DNA sequences in this sample encode the identical CDR3. V and J are TRBV5-6 and TRBJ1-6; no firm D call. In germline, CDR1 is SGHDT, CDR2 YYEEEE. The V end was cut by 4 bases, the J end by 10 bases, with 12 bases between. CDR3 size: 13 residues. Here the CDR3 reads CASSLEGGSPLHF. The CDR3 DNA reads TGTGCCAGCAGCCTGGAGGGTGGGTCACCCCTCCACTTT.

The chain combines TRBV28 with TRBJ1-5, with unresolved D. Between the trimmed V and J ends, which lost 3 bases and 9 bases, there was a span of 6 bases. This CDR3 has 11 residues. Germline V gene lookup returns CDR1 MDHEN and CDR2 SYDVKM. CDR3 bases: TGTGCCAGCAGTTTCGCCGGGCCCCAGCATTTT. This codes for CASSFAGPQHF.

The V and J genes are TRBV11-3 and TRBJ2-2; 10 nucleotides align to TRBD1. The trim removed 5 bases at V and 4 bases at J, leaving 7 bases unmatched. The CDR3 consists of 16 residues. CDR1 is SGHNT, CDR2 YENEEA, per germline. CDR3 nucleotide sequence: TGTGCCAGCAGCCGACCGGGACAGGGGACCACCGGGGAGCTGTTTTTT. Protein: CASSRPGQGTTGELFF. Full variable domain (missing parts from reference TRBV11-3 and TRBJ2-2): EAGVVQSPRYKIIEKKQPVAFWCNPISGHNTLYWYLQNLGQGPELLIRYENEEAVDDSQLPKDRFSAERLKGVDSTLKIQPAELGDSAVYLCASSRPGQGTTGELFFGEGSRLTVL.

V gene TRBV5-4 combines with J gene TRBJ2-5; no clear D. With 10 bases removed from V and 1 base from J, the gap between germline ends came to 8 bases. The germline V gene encodes CDR1 SGHNT and CDR2 YYREEE (reference sequence). The CDR3 consists of 11 residues. CDR3 protein: CAPGTQETQYF. In nucleotides, the CDR3 is TGTGCCCCCGGAACCCAAGAGACCCAGTACTTC.

The sample holds a few counts of this clone. The V gene is TRBV19, the J gene TRBJ2-3; possibly TRBD1 or TRBD2 for D (6 bases each). CDR1 is LNHDA, CDR2 SQIVND, per germline (reference sequence). V lost 4 bases and J lost 6, with 14 bases in between. This CDR3 is 14 amino acids long. The CDR3 DNA reads TGTGCCAGTAGTACACCACGGGGGCCGGATACGCAGTATTTT. Its translation is CASSTPRGPDTQYF.

This clone was observed once. The V gene is TRBV7-8, the J gene TRBJ1-5; no firm D call. The V end was cut by 2 bases, the J end by 0 bases, with 5 bases between. CDR3 length equals 14 residues. Germline loops: CDR1 SGHVS, CDR2 FQNEAQ. The DNA of the CDR3 is TGTGCCAGCAGCTTATATGTTAGCAATCAGCCCCAGCATTTT. Amino acid sequence: CASSLYVSNQPQHF.

The chain uses TRBV11-2 and TRBJ1-2; D is unresolved. Trimming cost V 5 bases and J 3 bases, with 10 bases left between them. Germline V gene data show CDR1 as SGHAT and CDR2 as FQNNGV. This CDR3 has 13 amino acids. CDR3 sequence: CASSPTFDYGYTF. The DNA for the CDR3 is TGTGCCAGCAGCCCCACCTTTGACTATGGCTACACCTTC.

This sequence joins TRBV6-1 and TRBJ1-5; a weak D match, TRBD1 (5 bases). The CDR3 covers 13 residues. CDR1 is MNHNS, CDR2 SASEGT, per germline. The germline V and J ends were trimmed by 6 bases and 1 base, with 7 bases remaining between them. DNA for the CDR3: TGTGCCAGCAGGGAGGGGAGCAATCAGCCCCAGCATTTT. It yields the protein CASREGSNQPQHF.

The CDR3 DNA sequence: TGCGCCAGCAGCCAACAGCTTTTGGGGTACTCCGAGCAGTACTTC. Translated: CASSQQLLGYSEQYF. The gene calls are TRBV4-3 and TRBJ2-7, with D unclear. This CDR3 has 15 amino acids. V lost 2 bases, J lost 6 bases, and 17 bases lay in between. Germline V gene data show CDR1 as LGHNA and CDR2 as YSLEER.

The genes are TRBV11-3 and TRBJ2-7; no firm D call. The ends were cut back, 5 bases at V and 2 bases at J, with 7 bases in the middle. The germline V gene encodes CDR1 SGHNT and CDR2 YENEEA. CDR3 length: 12 amino acids. CDR3 protein: CASSPRAYEQYF. The CDR3 bases are TGTGCCAGCAGCCCCCGGGCCTACGAGCAGTACTTC.

The rearrangement links TRBV18 to TRBJ1-1; 7 bases align to TRBD1. Germline V gene data show CDR1 as KGHSH and CDR2 as LQKENI. With V trimmed by 4 bases and J by 6 bases, 17 bases remained unmatched. The CDR3 totals 17 residues. The CDR3 nucleotides read TGTGCCAGCTCACGAAACAGGGGAGGTCCTTTGGACGCTGAAGCTTTCTTT. It codes for CASSRNRGGPLDAEAFF.

By proportion, this clone is medium-sized. The V call is TRBV11-3, the J call TRBJ1-6; D is unresolved. V was clipped by 8 bases and J by 8 bases, with 4 bases between them. Germline CDR1 reads SGHNT; CDR2 reads YENEEA. The CDR3 consists of 10 residues. The CDR3 DNA reads TGTGCCAGCCCTGATTCACCCCTCCACTTT. Translating gives CASPDSPLHF.

The chain links TRBV10-3 to TRBJ1-5; 9 positions agree with TRBD1. Per the germline V gene, CDR1 is ENHRY and CDR2 is SYGVKD. The CDR3 totals 17 residues. The junction had 11 bases not matched to a gene; V was cut back by 2 bases and J by 6 bases. The DNA for the CDR3 is TGTGCCATCAGTGAGCCCGGACAGGGGTTGGTAAGTCAGCCCCAGCATTTT. It yields the protein CAISEPGQGLVSQPQHF.